The present T cell receptor beta chain was sequenced within a study of shared clonotypes between healthy human individuals. The length of the CDR3 is 16 residues. CDR1 and CDR2 from the germline V gene are MDHEN and SYDVKM. Trimming removed 6 bases from V and 0 bases from J; junction bases left unmatched: 8. Generated by immunoSEQ multiplex PCR, the TCRdb table keeps only in-frame clones and is missing some. The repertoire consists of around 500,000 clones, with 75% to 85% occurring once and the leading ten covering about 12%. The sequence derives from a woman between 40 and 55 years old in good health. Some clones in this sample may be carry-over from other donors' samples. Sequencing input: PBMCs. V usage is TRBV28 and J usage is TRBJ1-5; 7 bases fit TRBD1. CDR3 amino acids: CASSPGTAFSNQPQHF. The CDR3, as DNA: TGTGCCAGCAGCCCCGGGACAGCGTTTAGCAATCAGCCCCAGCATTTT.